The entry below gives a single T cell receptor (beta chain) sequence along with its context. Antigen unknown. CDR1 KGHSH and CDR2 LQKENI come from the germline V gene. Deletions cut 1 base from V and 1 base from J, with 7 bases between. This CDR3 has 15 amino acids. TCRdb's copy holds only in-frame clones and misses some; the assay was immunoSEQ multiplex PCR. The sample holds fewer than 50,000 clones, 86% seen once. The data originate from a study of T cell clones after liver transplantation. About the study: A pre-transplant mixed lymphocyte reaction with TCRbeta sequencing defined graft-donor-reactive clones followed in post-transplant blood. HCV positivity affected three of eight recipients; the rest lacked autoimmune or viral indications.

Findings of the study overall: Donor-reactive sequences fell more than third party-reactive ones, suggesting partial deletion.

The rearrangement joins TRBV18 to TRBJ1-4; no firm D call. This clonotype was sampled from a human patient who received a liver transplant. Some T cells may originate from the graft donor. The material sequenced was CD4+ T cells from blood, taken 24 months after liver transplant. The CDR3 region has the DNA TGTGCCAGCTCACCACAGCGGGGAACTAATGAAAAACTGTTTTTT. As protein: CASSPQRGTNEKLFF.